This TCR beta chain was identified in a study of cytomegalovirus exposure and HLA in healthy donors. Trimming shortened V by 1 base and J by 6 bases, and 9 bases separated the two germline ends. The CDR3 has 13 amino acids. Germline CDR1 reads MRHNA; CDR2 reads SNTAGT. Method: immunoSEQ multiplex PCR; TCRdb's copy keeps in-frame clones and lacks some. The sample gives some 100,000 clones, roughly nine tenths of which show up once; about 4% is in the top ten. The clonotype originates from a man between 18 and 35 years old in good health and CMV-seropositive. This chain uses TRBV6-4 with TRBJ1-1; TRBD1 might be the D (5 bases). The sample was PBMCs. CDR3 sequence reads: CASSDWGRAEAFF. The CDR3 DNA sequence: TGTGCCAGCAGTGACTGGGGGAGGGCTGAAGCTTTCTTT.